This TCR beta chain was obtained from a study of T cells in Graves' hyperthyroidism and ophthalmopathy. The study, taken as a whole, reports: The model's output predicted ophthalmopathy at a median of roughly 6.9 months prior to onset. Ophthalmopathy cases were set apart from stable hyperthyroidism by a 13 V-J model. Most thyroid clonotypes expanded above 0.001 appeared in blood too.

Those patients with uncontrolled infection, other autoimmune disease, pregnancy or lactation were excluded. This CDR3 has 14 residues. The ends were cut back, 3 bases at V and 3 bases at J, with 9 bases in the middle. Germline values: CDR1 SGDLS, CDR2 YYNGEE. The source material, RNA transcripts, was used to amplify TCR beta CDR3 regions. HTBI primers were used for first-round RT-PCR of the TCR CDR3. MiXCR, applied by TCRdb to the multiplex PCR reads, yields one record per CDR3 protein. The repertoire holds about 570,000 distinct CDR3 sequences, 46% seen once, with about 20% in the top ten. On this clonotype itself: The antigen remains unidentified.

Specimen: peripheral blood or thyroid tissue (not recorded which). The TCR originated in an adult woman with Graves' disease, either hyperthyroidism or ophthalmopathy (not recorded which). The V call is TRBV9, the J call TRBJ2-2; D is unresolved. The CDR3 DNA reads as TGTGCCAGCAGCGCCCGCCCCGACACCGGGGAGCTGTTTTTT. Translating gives CASSARPDTGELFF.